The sequence of this T cell receptor (beta chain) was determined in a study of technical replicates of blood from a few donors. The germline V and J ends were trimmed by 0 bases and 7 bases, with 6 bases remaining between them. The CDR3 is 13 amino acids. Germline V gene data show CDR1 as MGHRA and CDR2 as YSYEKL. Method: immunoSEQ multiplex PCR; TCRdb's copy keeps in-frame clones and lacks some. The repertoire holds roughly 79,000 clones, with approximately 96% as singletons. Source material: T cells isolated from PBMCs. The chain recombines TRBV4-1 with TRBJ1-4; D is unresolved. The clonotype comes from a human donor in good health. The CDR3: CASSQEVVEKLFF. CDR3 in DNA: TGCGCCAGCAGCCAAGAAGTAGTTGAAAAACTGTTTTTT.